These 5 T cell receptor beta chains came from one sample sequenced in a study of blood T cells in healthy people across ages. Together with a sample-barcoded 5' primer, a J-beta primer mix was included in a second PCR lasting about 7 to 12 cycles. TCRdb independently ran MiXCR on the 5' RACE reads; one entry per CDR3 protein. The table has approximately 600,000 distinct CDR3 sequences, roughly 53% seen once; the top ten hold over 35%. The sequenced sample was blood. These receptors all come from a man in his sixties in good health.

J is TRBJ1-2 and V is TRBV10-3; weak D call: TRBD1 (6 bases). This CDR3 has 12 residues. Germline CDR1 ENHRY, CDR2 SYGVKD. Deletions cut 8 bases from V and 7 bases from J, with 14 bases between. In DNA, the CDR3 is TGTGCCATCGGGGATGGACAGCTTGGCTACACCTTC. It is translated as CAIGDGQLGYTF.

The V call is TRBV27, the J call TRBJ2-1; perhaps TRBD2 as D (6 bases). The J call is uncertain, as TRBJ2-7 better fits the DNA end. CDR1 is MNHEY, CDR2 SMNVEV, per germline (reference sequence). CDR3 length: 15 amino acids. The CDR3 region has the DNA TGTGCCAGCAGTTCAACAGCGGGCTCCTACAATGAGCAGTACTTC. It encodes CASSSTAGSYNEQYF.

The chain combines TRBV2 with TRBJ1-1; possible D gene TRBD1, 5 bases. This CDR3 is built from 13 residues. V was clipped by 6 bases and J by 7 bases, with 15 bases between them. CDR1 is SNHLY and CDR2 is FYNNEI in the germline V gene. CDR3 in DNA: TGTGCCAGCAGACCGACAGTCCTCGGTGAAGCTTTCTTT. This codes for CASRPTVLGEAFF.

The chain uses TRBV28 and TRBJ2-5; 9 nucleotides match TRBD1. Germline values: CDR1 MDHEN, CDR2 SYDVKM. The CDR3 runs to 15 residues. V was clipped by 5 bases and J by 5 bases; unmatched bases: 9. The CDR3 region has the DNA TGTGCCAGCAGTCCCGAGGACAGGGGAGGGGAGACCCAGTACTTC. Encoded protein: CASSPEDRGGETQYF.

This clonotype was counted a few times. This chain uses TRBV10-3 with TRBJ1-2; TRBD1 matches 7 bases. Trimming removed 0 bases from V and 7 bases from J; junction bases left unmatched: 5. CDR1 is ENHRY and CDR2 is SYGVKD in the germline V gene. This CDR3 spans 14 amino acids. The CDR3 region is CAISESTGRVGYTF. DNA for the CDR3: TGTGCCATCAGTGAGTCGACAGGGAGGGTTGGCTACACCTTC.